Listed below are T cell receptor beta chains from one sample, sequenced in a study of response to subunit inactivated influenza vaccine. TCRdb re-called the RT-PCR reads through MiXCR, storing one row per CDR3 protein. The sample shows around 650,000 distinct CDR3 sequences, approximately 14% of them seen only once. The source was PBMCs from blood, collected about 13 days after vaccination. The source is a man aged 50 or older who received an inactivated influenza vaccine. The CDR3 runs from the conserved cysteine through the conserved F or W. A D gene is named only where the DNA matches it firmly. Clone size is given for some rows only: seen once, a few or many times, or a class if the clone is expanded.

clone_size | d_call | j_call | v_call | cdr3_length | cdr3_nt | cdr3_aa
few | - | TRBJ2-3 | TRBV10-3 | 14 | TGTGCCATCAGTAGGTGGGGACCCACAGATACGCAGTATTTT | CAISRWGPTDTQYF
- | - | TRBJ2-1 | TRBV5-4 | 12 | TGTGCCAGCAGCTTGGCCGGAACCCGGCAGTTCTTC | CASSLAGTRQFF
- | - | TRBJ2-6 | TRBV4-3 | 17 | TGCGCCAGCAGCCAAGAACCGGGTCTCTCTGGGGCCAACGTCCTGACTTTC | CASSQEPGLSGANVLTF
many | - | TRBJ2-3 | TRBV29-1 | 15 | TGCAGCGTTGAAGTCTGGACCTCTAGCACAGATACGCAGTATTTT | CSVEVWTSSTDTQYF
- | TRBD1 | TRBJ2-1 | TRBV5-1 | 16 | TGCGCCAGCAGCCCTATTGACAGGGGGCACCCCAATGAGCAGTTCTTC | CASSPIDRGHPNEQFF
- | TRBD1 | TRBJ2-1 | TRBV20-1 | 14 | TGCAGTGCTTCCCGGGACAGGGGGCACAATGAGCAGTTCTTC | CSASRDRGHNEQFF
- | - | TRBJ2-7 | TRBV4-3 | 15 | TGCGCCAGCAGCCAAGGTTATGGTAACCGTTACGAGCAGTACTTC | CASSQGYGNRYEQYF
- | - | TRBJ1-2 | TRBV10-2 | 13 | TGCGCCAGCAGTGTGCCAGGCCCTCAGGGCTACACCTTC | CASSVPGPQGYTF
- | - | TRBJ1-3 | TRBV6-1 | 13 | TGTGCCAGCAGTGAACGGGCATACAGTCGCATATATTTT | CASSERAYSRIYF
few | TRBD1 | TRBJ2-1 | TRBV14 | 21 | TGTGCCAGCAGCCAAGGTCCGTGGGACAGGGGGAGTCGCGTCTCCTACAATGAGCAGTTCTTC | CASSQGPWDRGSRVSYNEQFF
- | - | TRBJ2-1 | TRBV29-1 | 14 | TGCAGCGTTGTGTTGGCAGGGCACTACAATGAGCAGTTCTTC | CSVVLAGHYNEQFF
- | TRBD1 | TRBJ1-1 | TRBV12-3/TRBV12-4 | 14 | TGTGCCAGCAGGGATACAGGGGGGAACACTGAAGCTTTCTTT | CASRDTGGNTEAFF
few | - | TRBJ2-7 | TRBV6-2/TRBV6-3 | 13 | TGTGCCAGCAGTCCCCACACCCCCGGCGAGCAGTACTTC | CASSPHTPGEQYF
few | - | TRBJ2-5 | TRBV3-1 | 16 | TGTGCCAGCAGCCAAGATGCGGGACCTACCCCAGTGACTCAGTACTTC | CASSQDAGPTPVTQYF
few | - | TRBJ1-1 | TRBV30 | 13 | TGTGCCTGGAAGTTGACCACGAACACTGAAGCTTTCTTT | CAWKLTTNTEAFF
- | TRBD1 | TRBJ2-7 | TRBV4-1 | 11 | TGCGCTTGGGACAGTTTCTACGAGCAGTACTTC | CAWDSFYEQYF
- | TRBD2 | TRBJ2-1 | TRBV9 | 16 | TGTGCCAGCAGCCCCTCACTAGCGGGAGGGCGGAATGAGCAGTTCTTC | CASSPSLAGGRNEQFF
few | - | TRBJ2-5 | TRBV15 | 15 | TGTGCCACCAGCAGGTTTCGAAGCGGCCAAGAGACCCAGTACTTC | CATSRFRSGQETQYF
- | - | TRBJ2-1 | TRBV2 | 13 | TGTGCCAGCAGTGAATTCAGAGTGGATGAGCAGTTCTTC | CASSEFRVDEQFF
few | - | TRBJ1-1 | TRBV29-1 | 13 | TGCAGCGTTGCTCCAGCCATGAACACTGAAGCTTTCTTT | CSVAPAMNTEAFF
few | - | TRBJ2-7 | TRBV7-9 | 13 | TGTGCCAGCAGCTTAACGGACGGCTACGAGCAGTACTTC | CASSLTDGYEQYF
few | - | TRBJ1-1 | TRBV7-7 | 14 | TGTGCTAGCAGCCCACTGGGATCGAACACTGAAGCTTTCTTT | CASSPLGSNTEAFF
few | TRBD2 | TRBJ2-4 | TRBV6-1 | 16 | TGTGCCAGCAGTAGCCGACTAGCGGGAGCCAAAAACATTCAGTACTTC | CASSSRLAGAKNIQYF
- | - | TRBJ2-2 | TRBV5-1 | 14 | TGCGCCAGCAGCCAGCGTGGGGAAACCGGGGAGCTGTTTTTT | CASSQRGETGELFF
many | - | TRBJ2-2 | TRBV2 | 14 | TGTGCCAGCAGTGTAGTGTTGGGCACCGGGGAGCTGTTTTTT | CASSVVLGTGELFF
few | - | TRBJ1-4 | TRBV12-3/TRBV12-4 | 15 | TGTGCCAGCACCCTGTCTGGGAGGGGTAATGAAAAACTGTTTTTT | CASTLSGRGNEKLFF
- | TRBD1 | TRBJ1-5 | TRBV7-2 | 17 | TGTGCCAGCAGCTTAGGGGGGACAGTTTATAGCAATCAGCCCCAGCATTTT | CASSLGGTVYSNQPQHF
- | TRBD1 | TRBJ2-5 | TRBV3-1 | 18 | TGTGCCAGCAGCCAAGGTCCCGGGACAGGGACTTTAGGAGAGACCCAGTACTTC | CASSQGPGTGTLGETQYF
few | - | TRBJ2-1 | TRBV5-1 | 15 | TGCGCCAGCAGCTTGGCCGCCAACTCCTACAATGAGCAGTTCTTC | CASSLAANSYNEQFF
- | - | TRBJ1-1 | TRBV28 | 12 | TGTGCCAGCATGGAGAGTGGGACTGAAGCTTTCTTT | CASMESGTEAFF
- | - | TRBJ2-7 | TRBV6-5 | 11 | TGTGCCAGCAGTTCTGGGTTCGAGCAGTACTTC | CASSSGFEQYF
few | - | TRBJ2-5 | TRBV20-1 | 15 | TGCAGTGCTAGAGAACACACTTATAGGGGAGAGACCCAGTACTTC | CSAREHTYRGETQYF
few | - | TRBJ2-3 | TRBV4-2 | 14 | TGTGCCAGCAGCCCGAGGAGGAGCACAGATACGCAGTATTTT | CASSPRRSTDTQYF
- | TRBD2 | TRBJ2-3 | TRBV5-4 | 16 | TGTGCCAGCAGCGGGATAGCGGGAGGTGCTGGAGATACGCAGTATTTT | CASSGIAGGAGDTQYF
few | - | TRBJ1-5 | TRBV20-1 | 12 | TGCAGTGTATCCGGGGAGAATCAGCCCCAGCATTTT | CSVSGENQPQHF
- | - | TRBJ1-6 | TRBV2 | 15 | TGTGCCAGCAAAAAAGACAGCTCCTATAATTCACCCCTCCACTTT | CASKKDSSYNSPLHF
- | TRBD2 | TRBJ2-5 | TRBV6-1 | 15 | TGTGCCAGCATAGTTTTAGGCGGGAGCTTGGAGACCCAGTACTTC | CASIVLGGSLETQYF
- | - | TRBJ2-2 | TRBV19 | 16 | TGTGCCAGTAGTATCCTGAGCAATTTTTACACCGGGGAGCTGTTTTTT | CASSILSNFYTGELFF
- | TRBD1 | TRBJ2-5 | TRBV6-2/TRBV6-3 | 13 | TGTGCCGGGGCGGCGGACAGGAAAGAGACCCAGTACTTC | CAGAADRKETQYF
few | - | TRBJ2-3 | TRBV30 | 13 | TGTGCCTGGAGTTTGACATCAGGAGATACGCAGTATTTT | CAWSLTSGDTQYF
many | - | TRBJ2-1 | TRBV7-2 | 12 | TGTGCCAGCAGTCCTCTCTACAATGAGCAGTTCTTC | CASSPLYNEQFF
few | - | TRBJ2-5 | TRBV6-6 | 13 | TGTGCCAGCAGAGGGACACTCCAAGAGACCCAGTACTTC | CASRGTLQETQYF
many | - | TRBJ1-3 | TRBV18 | 16 | TGTGCCAGCTCACCAACTCTCTCCGCCTCTGGAAACACCATATATTTT | CASSPTLSASGNTIYF
few | TRBD2 | TRBJ2-7 | TRBV4-1 | 15 | TGCGCCAGCAGCCAACAGACTAGCGCGCCCTACGAGCAGTACTTC | CASSQQTSAPYEQYF
many | TRBD1 | TRBJ1-6 | TRBV7-2 | 17 | TGTGCCAGCAGCTTACTCGGACAGGGTGGAAAGAATTCACCCCTCCACTTT | CASSLLGQGGKNSPLHF
- | - | TRBJ2-1 | TRBV11-2 | 14 | TGTGCCAGCAGCGCCCGGGACTCGTCACGGGAGCAGTTCTTC | CASSARDSSREQFF
- | - | TRBJ2-2 | TRBV24-1 | 14 | TGTGCCACCAGACAGGGTGGAAATTCCGGGGAGCTGTTTTTT | CATRQGGNSGELFF